The entry that follows covers one TCR beta chain sequence. Looked up from germline, CDR1 is MNHNY and CDR2 is SVGAGI (reference sequence). The CDR3 covers 16 residues. Trimming removed 2 bases from V and 0 bases from J, with 14 bases in between. The data were produced by immunoSEQ multiplex PCR, yet TCRdb's version contains in-frame clones alone and is incomplete. The top ten hold 2% to 2.5% of the sample, which has about 270,000 clones, around 87% seen once. The sample originates from a study of blood T cell repertoires in COVID-19. The gene calls are TRBV6-6 and TRBJ2-7; TRBD2 is a possible D gene (6 bases). Sequencing input: peripheral blood. The origin of this receptor is a woman aged 50 to 65 with acute or convalescent COVID-19. CDR3 sequence reads: CASSYGPGGFSYEQYF. CDR3 nucleotides: TGTGCCAGCAGTTACGGTCCTGGGGGGTTCTCCTACGAGCAGTACTTC.